This T cell receptor (beta chain) originates from a study of cytomegalovirus exposure and HLA in healthy donors. Study findings and constraints: Altogether, about 160 TCR beta chains were recorded as cytomegalovirus-associated. Some public TCRs appeared in many individuals, while most sequences were rare.

Points on this clone: Its antigen is currently unknown.

Trimming took 0 bases from V and 0 from J, leaving 14 bases between them. The CDR3 loop spans 17 amino acids. Per germline, CDR1 LGHNT and CDR2 FRNRAP. Primers included in the PCR were 60 Vbeta and 13 Jbeta primers. Libraries were prepared by immunoSEQ multiplex PCR; TCRdb keeps only in-frame clonotypes and omits some of them. This table has 70,000 to 90,000 clones, around two thirds appearing once. What was sequenced was PBMCs. The rearrangement uses TRBV12-5 and TRBJ1-2; TRBD1 is a possible D gene (6 bases). This receptor was obtained from a man aged 55 to 70 in good health and CMV-seropositive. The CDR3 coding sequence is TGTGCTAGTGGTTTGGTGACCGGGGGGCGCCCTAACTATGGCTACACCTTC. It translates to CASGLVTGGRPNYGYTF.